The 13 T cell receptor beta chains in this list originate from one sample, sequenced in a study of T cell clonality in common variable immunodeficiency. The method was immunoSEQ multiplex PCR; TCRdb's version includes in-frame clones alone and lacks a portion of them. Singletons are absent from the sample, which has about 34,000 clones. Sequencing used peripheral blood mononuclear cells. The receptors derive from a person aged 18 to 69 in good health.

This clone was seen at least ten times. Sequence at one end of the junction differs from germline and may be a read error. The read finishes 3 residues shy of the CDR3 end, and the germline J gene is used to complete it. V and J are TRBV12-3 or TRBV12-4 and TRBJ2-7, with D hard to call. The CDR3 is 13 amino acids. The CDR3 bases that were read are TGTGCCAGCAGTATAGCCCCGGGCTACGAG. It encodes CASSIAPGYE. The full CDR3 sequence reads CASSIAPGYEQYF.

This clone has a count of ten or more. The CDR3 extends 3 residues past the end of the read, so its final part is completed from the germline J gene. The chain carries TRBV7-2 and TRBJ2-5, with 7 bases that match TRBD2. V shed 0 bases, J shed 4 bases, and the junction held 11 bases outside the gene matches. Germline V gene sequence: CDR1 SGHTA, CDR2 FQGNSA. The CDR3 is 17 amino acids. CDR3 sequence: CASSLAFSLAASETQYF. The CDR3 bases that were read are TGTGCCAGCAGCTTAGCATTCTCGCTAGCGGCGTCAGAGACC.

This clone was counted at least ten times. The read is 3 residues too short to cover the CDR3 end, so that end is filled in from the germline J gene. V usage is TRBV5-1 and J usage is TRBJ2-7; 13 nucleotides align to TRBD2. CDR1 and CDR2 from the germline V gene are SGHRS and YFSETQ. The CDR3 covers 15 residues. V trimming: 1 base; J trimming: 2 bases; junction bases outside the gene matches: 0. This CDR3 is CASSLTSGRAYEQYF. Partial CDR3 DNA: TGCGCCAGCAGCTTGACTAGCGGGAGGGCCTACGAG. Combining the CDR3 with reference TRBV5-1 and TRBJ2-7 gives the whole variable domain KAGVTQTPRYLIKTRGQQVTLSCSPISGHRSVSWYQQTPGQGLQFLFEYFSETQRNKGNFPGRFSGRQFSNSRSEMNVSTLELGDSALYLCASSLTSGRAYEQYFGPGTRLTVT.

At least ten counts were recorded for this clone. The CDR3 spells CASSLVRDGSYEQYF. The covered CDR3 bases are TGTGCCAGCAGCTTGGTCAGGGATGGCTCCTACGAG. The chain employs TRBV7-9 and TRBJ2-7; D is perhaps TRBD1 (5 bases). The missing CDR3 end, 3 residues past where the read stops, is filled in from the germline J gene. Trimming removed 3 bases from V and 0 bases from J, with 12 bases in between. There are 15 residues in the CDR3. Germline-derived CDR1 and CDR2 are SEHNR and FQNEAQ (reference sequence).

This clone came up many times. From the germline J gene comes the end of the CDR3, since the read stops 3 residues before it. The rearrangement links TRBV7-8 to TRBJ1-2; D might be TRBD1 (6 bases). Germline V gives CDR1 SGHVS, CDR2 FQNEAQ. The CDR3 runs 14 residues. Trimming left V 7 bases short and J 2 bases short, with 14 bases between. CDR3 DNA (partial): TGTGCCAGCACCCTAGGGGGTCAGAACTATGGC. Protein: CASTLGGQNYG. The entire CDR3 is CASTLGGQNYGYTF.

This clone was counted at least ten times. The read ends 3 residues early relative to the CDR3; the germline J gene fills the gap. The chain uses TRBV30 and TRBJ2-7; a possible D gene is TRBD1 (6 bases). The CDR3 has 15 residues. V lost 0 bases to trimming and J lost 2 bases, with 14 bases between them. Germline CDR1 is GTSNPN and CDR2 is SVGIG (reference sequence). CDR3 region: CAWSVPGQKTYEQYF. CDR3 DNA, as far as it was read: TGTGCCTGGAGTGTTCCCGGACAGAAGACCTACGAG.

This clone occurred many times. The read terminates 3 residues before the CDR3 end, so the remaining end is supplied by the germline J gene. The chain joins TRBV6-1 to TRBJ2-3, with a tentative D call TRBD1 (6 bases). Germline-derived CDR1 and CDR2 are MNHNS and SASEGT. The CDR3 consists of 19 residues. V lost 2 bases and J 0 bases, leaving 21 bases between the germline ends. CDR3 residues: CASSERWGQWLTSTDTQYF. The sequenced part of the CDR3 DNA is TGTGCCAGCAGTGAAAGGTGGGGGCAGTGGCTGACTAGCACAGATACG.

This clone was seen at least ten times. The CDR3 end is not reached by the read, which stops 3 residues before it; the germline J gene fills it in. The rearrangement uses TRBV19 and TRBJ2-1; no reliable D call. This CDR3 region has 15 residues. Germline V gives CDR1 LNHDA, CDR2 SQIVND (reference sequence). V was cut by 2 bases and J by 0 bases, with 8 bases left in between. The sequenced CDR3 bases are TGTGCCAGTAGTATAAGCCCTGGCTCCTACAATGAG. It is translated as CASSISPGSYNE. The CDR3 reads in full as CASSISPGSYNEQFF.

This clone has at least ten counts. The CDR3 extends 3 residues past the end of the read, so its final part is completed from the germline J gene. The genes are TRBV5-4 and TRBJ2-5; 12 nucleotides align to TRBD2. The CDR3 is made up of 14 amino acids. After removal of 4 bases from V and 4 bases from J, the junction contained 2 bases not matched to a gene. The germline V gene encodes CDR1 SGHNT and CDR2 YYREEE (reference sequence). The sequenced CDR3 bases are TGTGCCAGCAGCCGGGGACTAGCGGGAGAGACC. This encodes CASSRGLAGET. The entire CDR3 reads CASSRGLAGETQYF.

This clone was recorded at least ten times. The read gets to within 3 residues of the CDR3 end, and the germline J gene fills in the rest. The rearrangement links TRBV13 to TRBJ2-7; TRBD1 matches at 8 bases. This CDR3 has 14 residues. Germline V gene sequence: CDR1 PRHDT, CDR2 FYEKMQ (reference sequence). V shed 8 bases, J shed 0 bases, and the junction held 6 bases outside the gene matches. The CDR3 here is CASHRGRSSYEQYF. The part of the CDR3 DNA that was read is TGTGCCAGCCACAGGGGGAGAAGCTCCTACGAG.

This clone was counted at least ten times. Read sequence stops 3 residues before the CDR3 end, and the germline J gene provides the missing end. The chain joins TRBV30 to TRBJ1-6; D call uncertain. This CDR3 is built from 14 residues. Germline V gene sequence: CDR1 GTSNPN, CDR2 SVGIG (reference sequence). V gave up 6 bases and J gave up 0 bases, with 9 bases separating them. The DNA read from the CDR3 is TGTGCCTGCAGAGCGAGCTCCTATAATTCACCC. It specifies CACRASSYNSP. The full CDR3 is CACRASSYNSPLHF.

This clone was detected ten times or more. The DNA ends 3 residues before the CDR3 does, and the rest of the CDR3 is filled in from the germline J gene. The sample carries other DNA sequences with the same CDR3. V is TRBV5-1 and J is TRBJ1-1; D remains ambiguous. CDR3 length: 13 residues. Trimming removed 1 base from V and 3 bases from J, with 7 bases in between. Germline CDR1 and CDR2: SGHRS and YFSETQ. The CDR3 DNA, read in part, is TGCGCCAGCAGCTTGACCGGGGACACTGAA. Its translation: CASSLTGDTE. The entire CDR3 protein reads CASSLTGDTEAFF.

This clone was seen a few times. The read stops 3 residues short of the end of the CDR3; the missing end is completed from the germline J gene. V is TRBV19 and J is TRBJ2-4, with 9 bases lining up with TRBD1. CDR3 size: 16 residues. CDR1 LNHDA and CDR2 SQIVND come from the germline V gene (reference sequence). The CDR3 loop is CASSLRTGATNYGQYF. Incomplete CDR3 DNA: TGTGCCAGTAGTCTTCGGACAGGGGCGACTAACTATGGT.